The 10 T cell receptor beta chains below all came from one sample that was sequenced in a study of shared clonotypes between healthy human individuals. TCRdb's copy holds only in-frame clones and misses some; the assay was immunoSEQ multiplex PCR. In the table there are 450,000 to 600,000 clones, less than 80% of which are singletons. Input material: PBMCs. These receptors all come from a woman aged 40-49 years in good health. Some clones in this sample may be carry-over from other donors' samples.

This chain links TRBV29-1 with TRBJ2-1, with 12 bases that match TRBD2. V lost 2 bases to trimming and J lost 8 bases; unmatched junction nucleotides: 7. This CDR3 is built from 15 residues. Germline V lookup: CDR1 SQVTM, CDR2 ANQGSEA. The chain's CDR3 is CSVELTSGRRYEQFF. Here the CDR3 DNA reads TGCAGCGTTGAATTGACTAGCGGGAGAAGGTATGAGCAGTTCTTC.

CDR3 in amino acids: CASSQDPPGGGWNTEAFF. CDR3 sequence (DNA): TGTGCCAGCAGCCAAGATCCTCCAGGAGGGGGTTGGAACACTGAAGCTTTCTTT. The V call is TRBV14, the J call TRBJ1-1, with D maybe TRBD1 (6 bases). The germline V and J ends were trimmed by 0 bases and 1 base, with 18 bases remaining between them. Germline V gene sequence: CDR1 SGHDN, CDR2 FVKESK. The CDR3 is 18 amino acids.

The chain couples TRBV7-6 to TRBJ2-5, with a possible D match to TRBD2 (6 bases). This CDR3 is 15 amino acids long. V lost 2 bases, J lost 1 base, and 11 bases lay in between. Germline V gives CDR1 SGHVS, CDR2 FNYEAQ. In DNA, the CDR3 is TGTGCCAGCAGCTTAAATCCTAGCGCCCAAGAGACCCAGTACTTC. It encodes CASSLNPSAQETQYF.

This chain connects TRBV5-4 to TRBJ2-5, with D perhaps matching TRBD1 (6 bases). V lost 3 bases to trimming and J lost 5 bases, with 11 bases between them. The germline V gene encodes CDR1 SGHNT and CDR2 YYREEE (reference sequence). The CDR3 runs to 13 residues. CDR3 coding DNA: TGTGCCAGCAGCTGGGGGACAAGGGAGACCCAGTACTTC. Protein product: CASSWGTRETQYF.

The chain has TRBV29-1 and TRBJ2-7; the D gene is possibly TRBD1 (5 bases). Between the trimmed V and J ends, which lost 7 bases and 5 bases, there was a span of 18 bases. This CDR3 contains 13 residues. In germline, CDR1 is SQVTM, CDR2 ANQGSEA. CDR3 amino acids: CSAGAEKGNEQYF. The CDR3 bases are TGCAGCGCTGGGGCGGAAAAGGGAAACGAGCAGTACTTC.

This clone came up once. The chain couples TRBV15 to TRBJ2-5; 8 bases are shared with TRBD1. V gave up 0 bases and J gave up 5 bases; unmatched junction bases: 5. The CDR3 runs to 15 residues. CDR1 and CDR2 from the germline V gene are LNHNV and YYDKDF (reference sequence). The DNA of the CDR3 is TGTGCCACCAGCAGAGATGGGACAGGTGGGGAGACCCAGTACTTC. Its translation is CATSRDGTGGETQYF.

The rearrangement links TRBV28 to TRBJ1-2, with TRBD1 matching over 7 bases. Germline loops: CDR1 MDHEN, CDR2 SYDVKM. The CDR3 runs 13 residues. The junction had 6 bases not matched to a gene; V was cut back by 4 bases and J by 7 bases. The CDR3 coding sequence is TGTGCCAGCAGTTCCCGACAGGGTGGTGGCTACACCTTC. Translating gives CASSSRQGGGYTF.

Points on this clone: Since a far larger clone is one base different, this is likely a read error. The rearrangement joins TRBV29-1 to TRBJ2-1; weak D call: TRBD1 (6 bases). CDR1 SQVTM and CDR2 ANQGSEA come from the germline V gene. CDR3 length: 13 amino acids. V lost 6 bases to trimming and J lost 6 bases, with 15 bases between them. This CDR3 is CSVGAGVVNEQFF. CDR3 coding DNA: TGCAGCGTCGGGGCAGGGGTGGTCAATGAGCAGTTCTTC.

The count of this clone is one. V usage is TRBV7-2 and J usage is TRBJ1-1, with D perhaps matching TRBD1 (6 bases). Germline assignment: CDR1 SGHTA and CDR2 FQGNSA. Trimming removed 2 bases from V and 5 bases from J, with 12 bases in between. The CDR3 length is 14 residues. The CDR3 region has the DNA TGTGCCAGCAGCTTAAGGGGCAGGGGTACTGAAGCTTTCTTT. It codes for CASSLRGRGTEAFF.

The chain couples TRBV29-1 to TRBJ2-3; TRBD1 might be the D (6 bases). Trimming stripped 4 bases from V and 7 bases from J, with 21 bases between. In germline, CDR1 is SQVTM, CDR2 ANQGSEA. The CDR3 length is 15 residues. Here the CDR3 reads CSVGGGKGPANTQYF. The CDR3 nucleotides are TGCAGCGTTGGAGGGGGTAAGGGGCCGGCAAATACGCAGTATTTT.